The next 18 T cell receptor beta chains were all read from a single sample in a study of lymphopenia after photon versus proton radiotherapy. The method was immunoSEQ multiplex PCR; TCRdb's version includes in-frame clones alone and lacks a portion of them. This sample has 14,000 or so clones, with 70% to 85% found just once. This sample comprised peripheral blood, obtained from a patient treated with photon-based radiotherapy. These receptor sequences come from a man aged 45 to 65 with gastric cancer.

This chain connects TRBV9 to TRBJ2-1; 12 bases are shared with TRBD2. Germline values: CDR1 SGDLS, CDR2 YYNGEE. The V and J ends lost 4 bases and 7 bases, in that order; junction bases with no gene match: 9. The CDR3 runs to 16 residues. The DNA of the CDR3 is TGTGCCAGCAGCCCGAACCTAGCGGGGGGGAGAAATGAGCAGTTCTTC. It encodes CASSPNLAGGRNEQFF.

The chain uses TRBV9 and TRBJ2-2; 10 bases agree with TRBD2. From germline, CDR1 is SGDLS and CDR2 YYNGEE. CDR3 size: 17 residues. J lost 7 bases, V lost 4 bases, and 13 bases had no gene match. The CDR3 sequence: CASSLSGGARYSGELFF. The DNA for the CDR3 is TGTGCCAGCAGCTTAAGCGGGGGGGCCCGTTATAGCGGGGAGCTGTTTTTT.

The chain has TRBV5-1 and TRBJ2-2, with D uncertain. Germline loops: CDR1 SGHRS, CDR2 YFSETQ. V lost 0 bases, J lost 7 bases, and 4 bases lay in between. The CDR3 consists of 12 residues. The CDR3 coding sequence is TGCGCCAGCAGCTTGGTGAGCGGGGAGCTGTTTTTT. It is translated as CASSLVSGELFF.

The chain uses TRBV19 and TRBJ1-6; 9 positions match TRBD1. The CDR3 covers 15 residues. J lost 8 bases, V lost 1 base, and 3 bases had no gene match. Germline loops: CDR1 LNHDA, CDR2 SQIVND (reference sequence). The CDR3: CASSIGGTGHSPLHF. CDR3 coding DNA: TGTGCCAGTAGTATAGGCGGGACAGGGCATTCACCCCTCCACTTT.

This chain links TRBV7-6 with TRBJ2-3; D gene uncertain. Per the germline V gene, CDR1 is SGHVS and CDR2 is FNYEAQ. The CDR3 covers 15 residues. Trimming cost V 1 base and J 2 bases, with 10 bases left between them. This CDR3 is CASSLDPGITDTQYF. CDR3 bases: TGTGCCAGCAGCTTAGACCCAGGCATCACAGATACGCAGTATTTT.

The V gene is TRBV7-2, the J gene TRBJ1-6, with D unclear. The V gene's germline CDR1 is SGHTA and CDR2 FQGNSA. The CDR3 has 14 residues. Trimming shortened V by 5 bases and J by 4 bases, and 9 bases separated the two germline ends. The CDR3 DNA is TGTGCCAGCAGCCCCGGGTATTATAATTCACCCCTCCACTTT. Amino acids: CASSPGYYNSPLHF. Together with reference TRBV7-2 and TRBJ1-6, the CDR3 gives the full variable domain: GAGVSQSPSNKVTEKGKDVELRCDPISGHTALYWYRQSLGQGLEFLIYFQGNSAPDKSGLPSDRFSAERTGGSVSTLTIQRTQQEDSAVYLCASSPGYYNSPLHFGNGTRLTVT.

This rearrangement joins TRBV12-5 to TRBJ1-1, with D possibly matching TRBD1 (5 bases). Germline V gives CDR1 LGHNT, CDR2 FRNRAP. With 6 bases removed from V and 5 bases from J, the gap between germline ends came to 10 bases. This CDR3 contains 12 residues. In nucleotides, the CDR3 is TGTGCTAGTGGGGCGGGGGGAACTGAAGCTTTCTTT. Protein sequence: CASGAGGTEAFF.

The V call is TRBV27, the J call TRBJ1-5; D is possibly TRBD1 (5 bases). The V gene lost 3 bases and the J gene lost 7 bases, with 10 bases spanning the gap. The CDR3 sequence is 13 residues long. Germline-derived CDR1 and CDR2 are MNHEY and SMNVEV (reference sequence). CDR3 sequence: CASSLGGGQPQHF. The CDR3 DNA is TGTGCCAGCAGTTTGGGGGGTGGGCAGCCCCAGCATTTT.

The V gene is TRBV5-1, the J gene TRBJ1-2; a possible D gene is TRBD1 (6 bases). Germline V gene data show CDR1 as SGHRS and CDR2 as YFSETQ. CDR3 size: 14 residues. V shed 5 bases and J shed 1 base, with 12 bases lying between them. The CDR3 loop is CASREGGNNYGYTF. Here the CDR3 DNA reads TGCGCCAGCAGGGAAGGGGGTAATAACTATGGCTACACCTTC. The entire variable domain, with the rest obtained from reference TRBV5-1 and TRBJ1-2, is as follows: KAGVTQTPRYLIKTRGQQVTLSCSPISGHRSVSWYQQTPGQGLQFLFEYFSETQRNKGNFPGRFSGRQFSNSRSEMNVSTLELGDSALYLCASREGGNNYGYTFGSGTRLTVV.

DNA of the CDR3: TGTGCCAGCAGTTTCGACCCCTCGGAGGCAGATACGCAGTATTTT. Its protein is CASSFDPSEADTQYF. The chain uses TRBV25-1 and TRBJ2-3; a possible D gene is TRBD2 (5 bases). The germline CDR1 and CDR2 sequences are MGHDK and SYGVNS. V was shortened by 5 bases and J by 4 bases, with 16 bases between the two germline ends. This CDR3 comprises 15 residues. Full variable domain (outside the CDR3, taken from reference TRBV25-1 and TRBJ2-3): EADIYQTPRYLVIGTGKKITLECSQTMGHDKMYWYQQDPGMELHLIHYSYGVNSTEKGDLSSESTVSRIRTEHFPLTLESARPSHTSQYLCASSFDPSEADTQYFGPGTRLTVL.

This clone was counted a few times. The V call is TRBV6-1, the J call TRBJ1-1, with D perhaps matching TRBD1 (5 bases). Between the trimmed V and J ends, which lost 8 bases and 5 bases, there was a span of 18 bases. The CDR3 has 14 residues. Germline-derived CDR1 and CDR2 are MNHNS and SASEGT. Here the CDR3 reads CASLSPQGRTEAFF. The CDR3 region has the DNA TGTGCCAGCTTAAGCCCCCAGGGTCGAACTGAAGCTTTCTTT.

The J gene is TRBJ1-3, the V gene TRBV18; D might be TRBD1 (5 bases). The ends were cut back, 3 bases at V and 3 bases at J, with 15 bases in the middle. Germline V lookup: CDR1 KGHSH, CDR2 LQKENI. The CDR3 covers 16 residues. Here the CDR3 reads CASSPLQGLGGNTIYF. CDR3 coding DNA: TGTGCCAGCTCACCCCTTCAGGGACTAGGTGGAAACACCATATATTTT.

The CDR3 nucleotides read TGCGCCAGCAGCTTGACAGGGGCGGTGGGCAATGAGCAGTTCTTC. Translated: CASSLTGAVGNEQFF. The chain combines TRBV5-1 with TRBJ2-1; 7 bases are a match to TRBD1. CDR3 length equals 15 residues. CDR1 and CDR2 (germline): SGHRS, YFSETQ. V trimming: 1 base; J trimming: 6 bases; junction bases outside the gene matches: 7.

This clone has just one count. The chain is built from TRBV7-2 and TRBJ2-1; D could derive from TRBD1 or TRBD2 (6 bases each). V dropped 2 bases and J dropped 0 bases, with 8 bases sitting between them. Germline-derived CDR1 and CDR2 are SGHTA and FQGNSA. This CDR3 region has 15 residues. This CDR3 reads CASSLRGASYNEQFF. CDR3 bases: TGTGCCAGCAGCTTAAGGGGGGCCTCCTACAATGAGCAGTTCTTC.

This rearrangement joins TRBV7-2 to TRBJ1-2, with D tentatively TRBD1 (6 bases). Trimming removed 4 bases at V and 4 bases at J, with 10 bases between. Germline V gene data show CDR1 as SGHTA and CDR2 as FQGNSA. This CDR3 has 13 amino acids. The CDR3 region is CASSSTTGYGYTF. The CDR3 DNA sequence: TGTGCCAGCAGCTCGACGACAGGCTATGGCTACACCTTC.

This clone is medium-sized by share. The chain is built from TRBV7-9 and TRBJ1-5, with a weak D call TRBD1 (5 bases). Between the trimmed V and J ends, which lost 4 bases and 3 bases, there was a span of 10 bases. This CDR3 region has 14 residues. CDR1 SEHNR and CDR2 FQNEAQ come from the germline V gene (reference sequence). As DNA, the CDR3 is TGTGCCAGCAGCTCCGACAGAAACAATCAGCCCCAGCATTTT. Translating it yields CASSSDRNNQPQHF.

The chain links TRBV5-1 to TRBJ2-1, with 7 bases that match TRBD1. CDR1 and CDR2 from the germline V gene are SGHRS and YFSETQ. There are 16 residues in the CDR3. V lost 4 bases and J lost 0; bases outside the gene matches: 7. This CDR3 reads CASSINRGSSYNEQFF. CDR3 DNA: TGCGCCAGCAGCATAAACAGGGGAAGCTCCTACAATGAGCAGTTCTTC.

The V call is TRBV5-5, the J call TRBJ1-1; D is unresolved. V lost 0 bases and J lost 1, with 10 bases in between. CDR3 length: 15 amino acids. Germline assignment: CDR1 SGHKS and CDR2 YYEKEE (reference sequence). The CDR3 nucleotides read TGTGCCAGCAGCTTGGGTCCACTCGGGAACACTGAAGCTTTCTTT. Translated: CASSLGPLGNTEAFF.